These 32 T cell receptor beta chains came from one sample sequenced in a study of CD8 T cells in ankylosing spondylitis. General study points: Seemingly characteristic of ankylosing spondylitis blood was a TCR beta motif consisting of several highly homologous variants.

Their antigens remain unidentified. MiXCR was run by TCRdb on the 5' RACE reads, yielding one entry per CDR3 protein. In the table there are 200,000 to 250,000 distinct CDR3 sequences, 5.5% to 7.5% of which are singletons. Sequenced input: blood, either unsorted or a sorted T cell fraction (not recorded which). These receptors all stem from a male donor with ankylosing spondylitis.

This clonotype was seen more than once but under ten times. The chain uses TRBV18 and TRBJ2-4; TRBD2 matches 7 bases. The V gene end was trimmed by 0 bases and the J gene end by 1 base; junction bases not matched to a gene: 3. The germline gives CDR1 KGHSH, CDR2 LQKENI. The CDR3 has 16 amino acids. DNA for the CDR3: TGTGCCAGCTCACCACCTGCGGGAGTCGCCAAAAACATTCAGTACTTC. It translates to CASSPPAGVAKNIQYF.

This clonotype was seen many times. This sequence joins TRBV9 and TRBJ2-1; 8 nucleotides match TRBD1. The J segment lost 3 bases and the V segment lost 4 bases, leaving 12 bases of the junction unmatched. The CDR3 length is 17 residues. Germline V gene data show CDR1 as SGDLS and CDR2 as YYNGEE. CDR3 sequence: CASSHTQGVSVYNEQFF. In nucleotides, the CDR3 is TGTGCCAGCAGCCATACACAGGGGGTATCGGTCTACAATGAGCAGTTCTTC.

The chain couples TRBV28 to TRBJ1-2, with 8 positions matching TRBD1. The CDR3 has 16 amino acids. J gave up 3 bases and V 2 bases, and 8 bases lay outside the gene matches. Germline V gene sequence: CDR1 MDHEN, CDR2 SYDVKM. The CDR3 loop is CASSLSRGLGYYGYTF. CDR3 coding DNA: TGTGCCAGCAGTTTAAGCAGGGGGCTGGGATACTATGGCTACACCTTC.

This clonotype has at least ten counts. The V call is TRBV12-3 or TRBV12-4, the J call TRBJ2-7, with D maybe TRBD1 (5 bases). There are 15 residues in the CDR3. The V end lost 3 bases, the J end lost 3 bases, and 15 bases lay between the germline ends. CDR3 protein: CASSFGSGYFYEQYF. In nucleotides, the CDR3 is TGTGCCAGCAGTTTCGGGTCAGGGTATTTCTACGAGCAGTACTTC.

The chain joins TRBV29-1 to TRBJ2-5, with no clear D. The V end lost 5 bases, the J end lost 6 bases, and 10 bases lay between the germline ends. CDR1 and CDR2 (germline): SQVTM, ANQGSEA. This CDR3 is 11 amino acids long. CDR3 sequence reads: CSVSLGQTQYF. DNA of the CDR3: TGCAGCGTTAGTCTGGGTCAGACCCAGTACTTC.

This clonotype occurred many times. This rearrangement joins TRBV28 to TRBJ1-4; D possibly corresponds to TRBD1 (5 bases). From germline, CDR1 is MDHEN and CDR2 SYDVKM. The germline V and J ends were trimmed by 4 bases and 1 base, with 13 bases remaining between them. This CDR3 has 16 residues. CDR3 amino acids: CASSSRDFVTNEKLFF. The CDR3 DNA is TGTGCCAGCAGTTCCAGGGATTTTGTAACTAATGAAAAACTGTTTTTT.

Many counts were recorded for this clonotype. The J gene is TRBJ2-2, the V gene TRBV27; no definite D call. The V gene lost 5 bases and the J gene lost 7 bases, with 8 bases spanning the gap. CDR3 size: 12 residues. Looked up from germline, CDR1 is MNHEY and CDR2 is SMNVEV (reference sequence). The CDR3 protein is CASSLWGGELFF. The CDR3 DNA reads as TGTGCCAGCAGTCTTTGGGGCGGGGAGCTGTTTTTT.

This clonotype was seen at least ten times. The V call is TRBV19, the J call TRBJ1-5, with TRBD1 identical over 8 bases. The length of the CDR3 is 15 residues. CDR1 LNHDA and CDR2 SQIVND come from the germline V gene (reference sequence). The V and J ends lost 7 bases and 0 bases, in that order; junction bases with no gene match: 5. The CDR3 region is CASTWTGYSNQPQHF. The DNA for the CDR3 is TGTGCCAGTACCTGGACAGGGTATAGCAATCAGCCCCAGCATTTT.

This clonotype was counted between two and nine times. This sequence joins TRBV7-9 and TRBJ2-7; TRBD2 matches at 8 bases. The germline V gene encodes CDR1 SEHNR and CDR2 FQNEAQ (reference sequence). Trimming cost V 1 base and J 4 bases; bases outside gene matches: 6. CDR3 length: 15 amino acids. CDR3 loop: CASSLDYGTRYEQYF. DNA for the CDR3: TGTGCCAGCAGCTTAGACTATGGGACTAGATACGAGCAGTACTTC.

This clonotype has a count of ten or more. V is TRBV7-2 and J is TRBJ2-7; D gene ambiguous. The germline V gene has CDR1 SGHTA and CDR2 FQGNSA. Trimming took 7 bases from V and 2 from J, leaving 9 bases between them. The CDR3 spans 12 residues. The CDR3 coding sequence is TGTGCCAGCACCCCCGATGCCTACGAGCAGTACTTC. It specifies CASTPDAYEQYF. Drawing the rest from reference TRBV7-2 and TRBJ2-7, the complete variable domain is GAGVSQSPSNKVTEKGKDVELRCDPISGHTALYWYRQSLGQGLEFLIYFQGNSAPDKSGLPSDRFSAERTGGSVSTLTIQRTQQEDSAVYLCASTPDAYEQYFGPGTRLTVT.

At least ten counts were recorded for this clonotype. The V and J genes are TRBV6-1 and TRBJ1-6; D unclear. The CDR3 contains 15 residues. Trimming pared 3 bases from V and 10 bases from J, leaving 16 bases between. Germline V gene data show CDR1 as MNHNS and CDR2 as SASEGT. The CDR3 DNA is TGTGCCAGCAGTGACACAAACCCAGGAGAATCACCCCTCCACTTT. Amino acids: CASSDTNPGESPLHF.

The chain is built from TRBV25-1 and TRBJ2-1; maybe TRBD1 (5 bases). Germline assignment: CDR1 MGHDK and CDR2 SYGVNS. This CDR3 is built from 12 residues. V gave up 1 base and J gave up 14 bases, with 12 bases separating them. The CDR3 sequence: CASSELVQGEFF. DNA of the CDR3: TGTGCCAGCAGTGAATTGGTTCAGGGCGAGTTCTTC.

This clonotype was recorded many times. V and J are TRBV7-9 and TRBJ2-1; 7 nucleotides line up with TRBD2. With V trimmed by 7 bases and J by 6 bases, 3 bases remained unmatched. The germline V gene has CDR1 SEHNR and CDR2 FQNEAQ (reference sequence). The length of the CDR3 is 12 residues. This CDR3 is CASISGPNEQFF. The CDR3 bases are TGTGCCAGCATTAGCGGGCCCAATGAGCAGTTCTTC.

Concerning this clonotype itself: The CDR3 end shows no conserved phenylalanine or tryptophan, and so a read error is likely. The rearrangement uses TRBV20-1 and TRBJ2-7, with D possibly being TRBD1 or TRBD2 (5 bases each). V was trimmed by 5 bases and J by 2 bases, leaving 19 bases between them. This CDR3 spans 15 amino acids. Per the germline V gene, CDR1 is DFQATT and CDR2 is SNEGSKA (reference sequence). CDR3 in amino acids: CSARAGTGFPYEQYS. The DNA of the CDR3 is TGCAGTGCTCGAGCCGGGACGGGTTTTCCCTACGAGCAGTACTCC.

This clonotype was found many times. The gene calls are TRBV28 and TRBJ2-1, with 9 bases matching TRBD2. This CDR3 comprises 14 residues. Germline V gene data show CDR1 as MDHEN and CDR2 as SYDVKM. The J segment lost 4 bases and the V segment lost 7 bases, leaving 5 bases of the junction unmatched. The CDR3 reads CASKAGGVYNEQFF. The DNA of the CDR3 is TGTGCCAGCAAGGCGGGAGGGGTTTACAATGAGCAGTTCTTC.

The V call is TRBV20-1, the J call TRBJ2-3, with 9 positions matching TRBD2. Trimming removed 5 bases from V and 6 bases from J; junction bases left unmatched: 18. The germline V gene has CDR1 DFQATT and CDR2 SNEGSKA (reference sequence). This CDR3 is built from 17 residues. CDR3 residues: CSAAHLIGGRADDTQYF. CDR3 nucleotide sequence: TGCAGTGCTGCCCACCTAATTGGCGGGAGGGCCGATGATACGCAGTATTTT.

This rearrangement joins TRBV7-8 to TRBJ2-1; D is undetermined. The ends were cut back, 4 bases at V and 0 bases at J, with 13 bases in the middle. Germline lookup yields CDR1 SGHVS and CDR2 FQNEAQ. The length of the CDR3 is 16 residues. The CDR3 here is CASSSPRTASYNEQFF. The CDR3 nucleotides are TGTGCCAGCAGCTCTCCCAGGACGGCCTCCTACAATGAGCAGTTCTTC.

This clonotype has at least ten counts. The V and J genes are TRBV7-8 and TRBJ2-1, with TRBD2 matching 10 bases. Per germline, CDR1 SGHVS and CDR2 FQNEAQ. CDR3 length equals 16 residues. After removal of 2 bases from V and 4 bases from J, the junction contained 5 bases not matched to a gene. This CDR3 reads CASSLISSGRYNEQFF. CDR3 bases: TGTGCCAGCAGCTTAATTTCTAGCGGGAGATACAATGAGCAGTTCTTC.

This clonotype was detected many times. This sequence joins TRBV6-1 and TRBJ2-5, with 13 bases matching TRBD2. V was clipped by 3 bases and J by 5 bases; unmatched bases: 9. CDR1 and CDR2 from the germline V gene are MNHNS and SASEGT. There are 17 residues in the CDR3. Here the CDR3 reads CASSDARTSGGWETQYF. The CDR3 DNA is TGTGCCAGCAGTGACGCCAGGACTAGCGGGGGCTGGGAGACCCAGTACTTC.

This clonotype was detected many times. This chain joins TRBV15 and TRBJ2-2, with TRBD1 identical over 7 bases. The CDR3 has 14 residues. V lost 6 bases, J lost 5 bases, and 6 bases stayed unmatched. CDR1 and CDR2 (germline): LNHNV, YYDKDF (reference sequence). The CDR3 here is CATRTNRGTGELFF. CDR3 DNA sequence: TGTGCCACCAGGACGAACAGGGGAACCGGGGAGCTGTTTTTT.

Ten or more counts support this clonotype. The V and J genes are TRBV10-3 and TRBJ1-1; no clear D. The CDR3 has 11 amino acids. Trimming cost V 10 bases and J 6 bases, with 12 bases left between them. Germline values: CDR1 ENHRY, CDR2 SYGVKD. The CDR3 loop reads CASEGGAEAFF. The CDR3 nucleotides read TGTGCCAGCGAGGGTGGGGCTGAAGCTTTCTTT.

This clonotype was detected many times. The chain recombines TRBV25-1 with TRBJ1-1, with TRBD1 matching over 7 bases. CDR3 length equals 12 residues. Germline CDR1 MGHDK, CDR2 SYGVNS. The trim removed 6 bases at V and 8 bases at J, leaving 6 bases unmatched. The CDR3 region is CASRGDRVEAFF. In nucleotides, the CDR3 is TGTGCCAGCAGGGGAGACAGGGTAGAAGCTTTCTTT. The full variable domain, completed using reference TRBV25-1 and TRBJ1-1, is EADIYQTPRYLVIGTGKKITLECSQTMGHDKMYWYQQDPGMELHLIHYSYGVNSTEKGDLSSESTVSRIRTEHFPLTLESARPSHTSQYLCASRGDRVEAFFGQGTRLTVV.

This clonotype was counted many times. V usage is TRBV10-3 and J usage is TRBJ2-7, with unresolved D. From germline, CDR1 is ENHRY and CDR2 SYGVKD. Between the trimmed V and J ends, which lost 10 bases and 5 bases, there was a span of 24 bases. This CDR3 contains 15 residues. The CDR3 loop reads CATGVAEDGYDEQYF. Written as DNA, the CDR3 is TGTGCCACCGGCGTCGCGGAAGATGGATACGACGAGCAGTACTTC.

This clonotype has a count of ten or more. The chain is built from TRBV20-1 and TRBJ2-7; D gene ambiguous. This CDR3 is built from 14 residues. Trimming took 1 base from V and 4 from J, leaving 14 bases between them. Germline CDR1 DFQATT, CDR2 SNEGSKA (reference sequence). The CDR3, as DNA: TGCAGTGCTAGAGGGGGAACCGATTCATACGAGCAGTACTTC. It codes for CSARGGTDSYEQYF.

This clonotype has a count of ten or more. The chain combines TRBV7-9 with TRBJ1-2; tentative D call: TRBD1 (5 bases). V lost 0 bases, J lost 6 bases, and 14 bases lay in between. Germline-derived CDR1 and CDR2 are SEHNR and FQNEAQ (reference sequence). The CDR3 loop spans 15 amino acids. The CDR3 bases are TGTGCCAGCAGCTTAGCGATCGGAGGGGATGATGGCTACACCTTC. It encodes CASSLAIGGDDGYTF.

This clonotype has ten or more counts. The V and J genes are TRBV7-9 and TRBJ2-2, with D uncertain. The CDR3 contains 14 residues. Trimming pared 5 bases from V and 1 base from J, leaving 8 bases between. From germline, CDR1 is SEHNR and CDR2 FQNEAQ (reference sequence). The CDR3 nucleotides read TGTGCCAGCAGCGTCAGAGGGAACACCGGGGAGCTGTTTTTT. Encoded protein: CASSVRGNTGELFF.

The table lists this clonotype with a few counts. The chain has TRBV7-8 and TRBJ2-7, with 15 bases aligning to TRBD2. Germline CDR1 SGHVS, CDR2 FQNEAQ. Trimming at V came to 7 bases and at J to 2 bases, leaving 9 bases not matched to a gene. The CDR3 runs 17 residues. The CDR3 bases are TGTGCCAGCAACCCCGGACTAGCGGGAGGGATCCCCTACGAGCAGTACTTC. It yields the protein CASNPGLAGGIPYEQYF.

This clonotype was seen only a few times. The chain combines TRBV9 with TRBJ2-7, with D maybe TRBD1 (5 bases). This CDR3 spans 15 amino acids. V was cut by 0 bases and J by 0 bases, with 10 bases left in between. Germline V gives CDR1 SGDLS, CDR2 YYNGEE. In DNA, the CDR3 is TGTGCCAGCAGCGTAGATAGGGGAAGCTCCTACGAGCAGTACTTC. Translated: CASSVDRGSSYEQYF.

This clonotype has a count of ten or more. The V and J genes are TRBV10-2 and TRBJ1-5, with unresolved D. This CDR3 is built from 15 residues. CDR1 is WSHSY and CDR2 is SAAADI in the germline V gene. V was clipped by 3 bases and J by 2 bases, with 11 bases between them. CDR3 coding DNA: TGCGCCAGCAGTGACGGAGGGTTGGGCAATCAGCCCCAGCATTTT. It encodes CASSDGGLGNQPQHF.

In this sample, this clonotype turned up many times. The gene calls are TRBV6-5 and TRBJ1-2; 10 positions agree with TRBD1. The V segment lost 2 bases and the J segment 7 bases; nucleotides outside the gene matches: 1. Germline V lookup: CDR1 MNHEY, CDR2 SVGAGI. The CDR3 sequence is 13 residues long. The CDR3 loop is CASSYRDRGGYTF. The CDR3 coding sequence is TGTGCCAGCAGTTACCGGGACAGGGGTGGCTACACCTTC.

This clonotype was found many times. The CDR3 region is CASREDRDDGYTF. The CDR3, as DNA: TGTGCCAGCAGGGAAGACAGGGATGATGGCTACACCTTC. The chain has TRBV6-2 or TRBV6-3 and TRBJ1-2, with 7 bases that match TRBD1. The length of the CDR3 is 13 residues. V was clipped by 6 bases and J by 6 bases; unmatched bases: 7. The germline gives CDR1 MNHEY, CDR2 SVGEGT.

On this clonotype itself: This may be a read error, as it is one base from a much larger clone. The gene calls are TRBV27 and TRBJ2-7, with a possible D match to TRBD1 (5 bases). V gave up 3 bases and J gave up 6 bases, with 12 bases separating them. This CDR3 has 13 residues. The germline gives CDR1 MNHEY, CDR2 SMNVEV (reference sequence). The CDR3 reads CASSFQGFPEQYF. CDR3 DNA sequence: TGTGCCAGCAGTTTTCAGGGTTTTCCCGAGCAGTACTTC.